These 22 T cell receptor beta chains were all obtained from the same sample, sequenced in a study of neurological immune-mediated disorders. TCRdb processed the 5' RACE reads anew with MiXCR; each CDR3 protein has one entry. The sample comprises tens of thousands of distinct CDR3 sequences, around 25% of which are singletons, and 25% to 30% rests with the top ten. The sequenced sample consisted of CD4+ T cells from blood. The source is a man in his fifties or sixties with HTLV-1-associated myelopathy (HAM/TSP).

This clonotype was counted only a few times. CDR3 bases: TGTGCCAGCAGCGAACCTAGCGGGGGGGCCCAAGAGACCCAGTACTTC. It encodes CASSEPSGGAQETQYF. The V gene is TRBV7-2, the J gene TRBJ2-5; 12 bases line up with TRBD2. The V gene end was trimmed by 5 bases and the J gene end by 1 base; junction bases not matched to a gene: 5. The CDR3 consists of 16 residues. From germline, CDR1 is SGHTA and CDR2 FQGNSA. Complete variable domain (other parts from reference TRBV7-2 and TRBJ2-5): GAGVSQSPSNKVTEKGKDVELRCDPISGHTALYWYRQSLGQGLEFLIYFQGNSAPDKSGLPSDRFSAERTGGSVSTLTIQRTQQEDSAVYLCASSEPSGGAQETQYFGPGTRLLVL.

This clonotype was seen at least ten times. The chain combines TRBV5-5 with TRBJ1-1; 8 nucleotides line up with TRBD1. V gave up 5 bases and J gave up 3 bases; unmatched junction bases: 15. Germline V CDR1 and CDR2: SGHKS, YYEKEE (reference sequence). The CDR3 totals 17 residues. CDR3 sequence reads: CASSSGQGVKMDTEAFF. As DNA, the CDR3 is TGTGCCAGCAGTTCTGGACAGGGAGTAAAGATGGACACTGAAGCTTTCTTT.

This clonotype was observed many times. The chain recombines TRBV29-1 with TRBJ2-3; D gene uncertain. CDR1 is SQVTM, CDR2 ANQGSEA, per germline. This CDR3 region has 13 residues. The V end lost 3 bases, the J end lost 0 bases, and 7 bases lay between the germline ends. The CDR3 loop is CSVDPDSTDTQYF. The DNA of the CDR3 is TGCAGCGTTGACCCGGACAGCACAGATACGCAGTATTTT.

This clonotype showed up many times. In DNA form, the CDR3 reads TGCGCCAGCAGCCTCGGGACGGTTCAAGAGACCCAGTACTTC. Translation: CASSLGTVQETQYF. This chain joins TRBV5-1 and TRBJ2-5, with D possibly called TRBD1 or TRBD2 (5 bases each). CDR1 and CDR2 (germline): SGHRS, YFSETQ. The CDR3 is 14 residues long. Deletions cut 4 bases from V and 2 bases from J, with 12 bases between.

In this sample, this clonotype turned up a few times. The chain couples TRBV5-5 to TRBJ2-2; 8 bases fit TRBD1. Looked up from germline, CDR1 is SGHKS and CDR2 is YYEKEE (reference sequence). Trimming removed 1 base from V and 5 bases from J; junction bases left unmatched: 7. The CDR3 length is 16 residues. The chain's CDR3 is CASSLRQGARTGELFF. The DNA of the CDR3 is TGTGCCAGCAGCTTGAGGCAGGGGGCAAGGACCGGGGAGCTGTTTTTT.

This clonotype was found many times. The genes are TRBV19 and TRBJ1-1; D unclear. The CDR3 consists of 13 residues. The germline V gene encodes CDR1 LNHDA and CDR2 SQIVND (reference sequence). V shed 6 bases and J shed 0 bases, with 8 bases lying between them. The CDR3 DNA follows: TGTGCCAGTAGCGCCCCGATGAACACTGAAGCTTTCTTT. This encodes CASSAPMNTEAFF.

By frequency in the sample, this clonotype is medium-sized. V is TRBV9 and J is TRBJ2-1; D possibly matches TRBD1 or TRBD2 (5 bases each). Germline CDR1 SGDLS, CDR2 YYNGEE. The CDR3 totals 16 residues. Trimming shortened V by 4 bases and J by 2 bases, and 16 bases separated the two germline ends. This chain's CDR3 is CASSRVGRDPYNEQFF. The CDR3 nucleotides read TGTGCCAGCAGCCGGGTGGGCAGGGACCCCTACAATGAGCAGTTCTTC.

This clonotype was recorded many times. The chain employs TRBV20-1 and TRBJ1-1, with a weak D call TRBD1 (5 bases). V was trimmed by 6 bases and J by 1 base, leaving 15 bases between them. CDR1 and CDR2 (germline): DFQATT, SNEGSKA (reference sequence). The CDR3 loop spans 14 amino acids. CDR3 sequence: CSARGGQANTEAFF. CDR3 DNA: TGCAGTGCGAGGGGTGGCCAGGCGAACACTGAAGCTTTCTTT.

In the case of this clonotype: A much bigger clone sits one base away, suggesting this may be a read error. The CDR3 sequence: CANSPPLGGPYEQYF. The CDR3 coding sequence is TGTGCCAACTCACCACCCCTCGGCGGCCCTTACGAGCAGTACTTC. The J gene is TRBJ2-7, the V gene TRBV18; D is unclear. The V gene's germline CDR1 is KGHSH and CDR2 LQKENI. The CDR3 sequence is 15 residues long.

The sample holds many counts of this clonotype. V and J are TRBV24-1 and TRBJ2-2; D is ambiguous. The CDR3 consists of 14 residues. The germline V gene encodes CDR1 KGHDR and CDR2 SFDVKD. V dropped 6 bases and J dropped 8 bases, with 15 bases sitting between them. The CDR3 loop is CATSPQVSRGELFF. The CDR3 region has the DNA TGTGCCACCAGTCCCCAGGTTTCACGGGGGGAGCTGTTTTTT.

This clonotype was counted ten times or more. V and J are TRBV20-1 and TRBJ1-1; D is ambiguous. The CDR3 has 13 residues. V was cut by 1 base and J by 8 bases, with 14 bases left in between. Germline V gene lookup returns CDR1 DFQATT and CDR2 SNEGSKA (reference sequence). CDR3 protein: CSARGAGSFEAFF. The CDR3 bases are TGCAGTGCTAGAGGGGCAGGCAGTTTCGAAGCTTTCTTT.

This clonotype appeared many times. In nucleotides, the CDR3 is TGTGCCAGCAGCTTAGGCGGGAGGGTTACAGATACGCAGTATTTT. Encoded protein: CASSLGGRVTDTQYF. The V call is TRBV7-9, the J call TRBJ2-3; 9 bases agree with TRBD2. The CDR3 spans 15 residues. From germline, CDR1 is SEHNR and CDR2 FQNEAQ (reference sequence). V trimming: 1 base; J trimming: 3 bases; junction bases outside the gene matches: 2.

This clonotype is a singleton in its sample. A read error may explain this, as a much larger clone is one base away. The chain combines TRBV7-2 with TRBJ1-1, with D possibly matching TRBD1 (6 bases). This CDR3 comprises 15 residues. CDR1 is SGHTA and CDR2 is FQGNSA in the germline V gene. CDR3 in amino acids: CANSLGNRDITEAFF. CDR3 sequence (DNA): TGTGCCAACAGCTTAGGGAACAGGGATATAACTGAAGCTTTCTTT.

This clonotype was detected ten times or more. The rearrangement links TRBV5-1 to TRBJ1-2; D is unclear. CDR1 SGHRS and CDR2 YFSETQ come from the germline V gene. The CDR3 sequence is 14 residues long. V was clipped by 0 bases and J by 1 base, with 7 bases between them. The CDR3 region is CASSLEGINYGYTF. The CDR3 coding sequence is TGCGCCAGCAGCTTGGAAGGGATTAACTATGGCTACACCTTC.

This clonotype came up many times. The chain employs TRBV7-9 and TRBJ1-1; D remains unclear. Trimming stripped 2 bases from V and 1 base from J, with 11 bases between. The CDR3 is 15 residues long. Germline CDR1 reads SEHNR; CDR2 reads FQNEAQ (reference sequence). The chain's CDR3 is CASSLQSLGNTEAFF. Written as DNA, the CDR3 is TGTGCCAGCAGCTTACAAAGTCTTGGGAACACTGAAGCTTTCTTT.

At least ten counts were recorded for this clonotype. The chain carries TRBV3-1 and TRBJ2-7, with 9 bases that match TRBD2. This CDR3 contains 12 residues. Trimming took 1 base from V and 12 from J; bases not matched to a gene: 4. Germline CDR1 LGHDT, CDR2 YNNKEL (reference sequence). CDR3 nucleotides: TGTGCCAGCAGCCAAGGTCCGGGACTAGCGTACTTC. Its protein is CASSQGPGLAYF.

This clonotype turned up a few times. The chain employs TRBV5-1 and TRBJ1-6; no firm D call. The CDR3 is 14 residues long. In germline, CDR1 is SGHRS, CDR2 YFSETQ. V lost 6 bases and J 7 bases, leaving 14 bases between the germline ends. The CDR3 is CASTPMGSNSPLHF. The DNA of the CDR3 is TGCGCCAGCACCCCCATGGGGAGCAATTCACCCCTCCACTTT.

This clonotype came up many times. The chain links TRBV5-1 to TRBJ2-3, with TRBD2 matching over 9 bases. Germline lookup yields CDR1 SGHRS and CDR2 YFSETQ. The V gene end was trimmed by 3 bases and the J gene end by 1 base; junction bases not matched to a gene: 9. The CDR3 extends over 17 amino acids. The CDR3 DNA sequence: TGCGCCAGCAGCTCCGACCCGGGACTAGCAGGCACAGATACGCAGTATTTT. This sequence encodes CASSSDPGLAGTDTQYF.

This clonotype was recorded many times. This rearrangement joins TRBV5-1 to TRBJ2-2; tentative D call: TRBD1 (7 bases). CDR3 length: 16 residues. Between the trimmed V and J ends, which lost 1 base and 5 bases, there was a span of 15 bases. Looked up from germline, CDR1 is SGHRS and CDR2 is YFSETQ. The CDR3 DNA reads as TGCGCCAGCAGCTTGACTGGAGGGGGCAGAACCGGGGAGCTGTTTTTT. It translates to CASSLTGGGRTGELFF.

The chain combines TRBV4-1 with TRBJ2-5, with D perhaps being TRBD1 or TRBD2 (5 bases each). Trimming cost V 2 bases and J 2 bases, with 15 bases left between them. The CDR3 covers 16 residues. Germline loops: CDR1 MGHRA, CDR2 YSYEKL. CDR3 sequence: CASSQWPGRVQETQYF. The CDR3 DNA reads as TGCGCCAGCAGCCAATGGCCGGGACGGGTACAAGAGACCCAGTACTTC.

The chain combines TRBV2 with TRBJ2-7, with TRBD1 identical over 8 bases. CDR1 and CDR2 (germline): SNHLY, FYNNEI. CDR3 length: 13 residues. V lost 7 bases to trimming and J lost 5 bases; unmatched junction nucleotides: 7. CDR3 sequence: CASKGDRLNEQYF. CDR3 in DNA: TGTGCCAGCAAGGGGGACAGGCTTAACGAGCAGTACTTC.

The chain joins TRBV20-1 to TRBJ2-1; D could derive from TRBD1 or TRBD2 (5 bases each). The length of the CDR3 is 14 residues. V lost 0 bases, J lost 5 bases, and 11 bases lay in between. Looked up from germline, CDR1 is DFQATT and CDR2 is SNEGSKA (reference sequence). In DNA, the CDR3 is TGCAGTGCTAGAGATCAACGGGGCAACAATGAGCAGTTCTTC. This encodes CSARDQRGNNEQFF.